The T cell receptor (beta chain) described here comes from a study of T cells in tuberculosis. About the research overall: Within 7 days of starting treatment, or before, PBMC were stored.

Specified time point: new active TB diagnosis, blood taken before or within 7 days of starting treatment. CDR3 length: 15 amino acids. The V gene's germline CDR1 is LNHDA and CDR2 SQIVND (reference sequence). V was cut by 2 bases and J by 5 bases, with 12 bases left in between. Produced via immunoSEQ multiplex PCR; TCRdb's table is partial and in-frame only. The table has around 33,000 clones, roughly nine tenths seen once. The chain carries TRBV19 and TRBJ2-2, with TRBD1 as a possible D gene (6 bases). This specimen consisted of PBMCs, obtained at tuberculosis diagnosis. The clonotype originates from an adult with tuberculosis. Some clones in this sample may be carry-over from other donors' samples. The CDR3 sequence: CASSISHTGTGELFF. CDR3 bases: TGTGCCAGTAGTATAAGCCACACAGGGACCGGGGAGCTGTTTTTT.